A single T cell receptor beta chain is shown here with its context. TCRdb derives one entry per CDR3 protein from the 5' RACE reads, leaving out DNA. The specimen's table records more than 120,000 distinct CDR3 sequences. This sample was included in a study of T cells expressing NK-cell markers. Germline CDR1 and CDR2: SGHRS and YFSETQ. The CDR3 is 14 amino acids. The receptor was derived from a man aged 18 to 29 in good health. Sample: blood T cells: a sorted CD56 or NKG2C T cell subset, CD4+ or CD8+ T cells, or bulk PBMC T cells (not recorded which). The genes are TRBV5-1 and TRBJ2-5; the TRBD2 assignment by TCRdb is unverifiable without DNA. CDR3 amino acids: CASSARQSQETQYF.